One TCR beta chain is described in this entry. The sample comes from a study of OX40 agonist ivuxolimab in advanced cancers. Germline V CDR1 and CDR2: MGHRA, YSYEKL. The V and J ends lost 0 bases and 0 bases respectively, with 12 bases between them. The CDR3 totals 16 residues. Sequencing used immunoSEQ multiplex PCR; TCRdb keeps in-frame clones, though not all of them. The sample consists of some 54,000 clones, 75% to 90% of them appearing once. Sequences were derived from CD4+ or CD8+ T cells sorted from blood, sampled in a trial of the OX40 agonist ivuxolimab. The receptor comes from an adult with an advanced solid tumor such as melanoma, head and neck, liver or kidney cancer. The rearrangement uses TRBV4-1 and TRBJ2-7; no clear D gene. CDR3 amino acids: CASSQDLRYSSYEQYF. For the CDR3, the DNA is TGCGCCAGCAGCCAAGATCTTAGGTATAGCTCCTACGAGCAGTACTTC.